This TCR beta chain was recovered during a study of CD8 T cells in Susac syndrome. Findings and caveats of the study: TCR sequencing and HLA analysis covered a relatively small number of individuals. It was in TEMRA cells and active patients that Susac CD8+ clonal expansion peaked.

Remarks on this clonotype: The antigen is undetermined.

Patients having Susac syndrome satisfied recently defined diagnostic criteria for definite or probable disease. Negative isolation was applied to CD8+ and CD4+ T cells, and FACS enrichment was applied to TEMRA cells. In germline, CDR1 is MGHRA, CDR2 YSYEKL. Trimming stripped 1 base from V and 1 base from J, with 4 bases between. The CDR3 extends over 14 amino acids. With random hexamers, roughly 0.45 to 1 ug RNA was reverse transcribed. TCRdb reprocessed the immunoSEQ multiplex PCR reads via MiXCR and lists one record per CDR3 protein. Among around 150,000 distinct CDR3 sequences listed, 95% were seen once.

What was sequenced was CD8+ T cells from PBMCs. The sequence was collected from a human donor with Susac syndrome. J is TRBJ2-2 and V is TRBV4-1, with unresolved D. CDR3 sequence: CASSQGENTGELFF. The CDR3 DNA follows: TGCGCCAGCAGCCAAGGGGAGAACACCGGGGAGCTGTTTTTT.